This T cell receptor beta chain was recovered during a study of blood T cell repertoires in COVID-19. For the study at large: Sources were T cells, B-cell-depleted T cells, or PBMCs; the material itself was cDNA or gDNA.

This CDR3 has 14 amino acids. After removal of 6 bases from V and 4 bases from J, the junction contained 9 bases not matched to a gene. From germline, CDR1 is SNHLY and CDR2 FYNNEI. Produced via immunoSEQ multiplex PCR; TCRdb's table is partial and in-frame only. The table lists about 230,000 clones, 88% of them singletons, with roughly 2.5% in the top ten. V is TRBV2 and J is TRBJ2-7; 7 nucleotides align to TRBD1. The sequence was obtained from a woman between 35 and 50 years old with acute COVID-19. The sample consisted of PBMCs or T cells enriched from blood (not recorded which). The CDR3 is CASRQGQFLYEQYF. CDR3 coding DNA: TGTGCCAGCAGACAGGGGCAATTTTTGTACGAGCAGTACTTC.